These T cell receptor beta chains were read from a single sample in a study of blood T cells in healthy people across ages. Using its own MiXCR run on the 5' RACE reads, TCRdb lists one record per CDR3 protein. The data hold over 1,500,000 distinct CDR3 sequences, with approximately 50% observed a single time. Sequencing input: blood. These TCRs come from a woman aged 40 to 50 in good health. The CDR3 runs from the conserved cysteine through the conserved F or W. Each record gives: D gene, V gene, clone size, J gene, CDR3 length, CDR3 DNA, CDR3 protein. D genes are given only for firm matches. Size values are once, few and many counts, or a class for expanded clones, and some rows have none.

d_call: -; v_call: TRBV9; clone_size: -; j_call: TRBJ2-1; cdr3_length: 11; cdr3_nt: TGTGCCGGCAGCGTAGATTCTGAGCAGTTCTTC; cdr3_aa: CAGSVDSEQFF
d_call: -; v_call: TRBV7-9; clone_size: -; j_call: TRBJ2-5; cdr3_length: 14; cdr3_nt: TGTGCCAGCAGCCCCGCGATTCAGCAAGAGACCCAGTACTTC; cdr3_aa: CASSPAIQQETQYF
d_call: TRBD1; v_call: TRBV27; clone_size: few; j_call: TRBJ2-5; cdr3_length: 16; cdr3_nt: TGTGCCAGCAGTGGAAGAACAGGGGGCCTGGAAGAGACCCAGTACTTC; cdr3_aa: CASSGRTGGLEETQYF
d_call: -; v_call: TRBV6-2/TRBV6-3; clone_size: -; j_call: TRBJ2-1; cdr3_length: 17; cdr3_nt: TGTGCCAGCAGTCATCCCCCTGAGGTTAAACGGGACAATGAGCAGTTCTTC; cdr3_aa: CASSHPPEVKRDNEQFF
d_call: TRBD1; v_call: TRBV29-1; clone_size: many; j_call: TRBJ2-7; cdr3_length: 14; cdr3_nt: TGCAGCGTTGGGATCGGACAGGGTGTCTACGAGCAGTACTTC; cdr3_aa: CSVGIGQGVYEQYF
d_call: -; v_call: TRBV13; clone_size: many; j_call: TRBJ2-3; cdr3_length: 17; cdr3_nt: TGTGCCAGCAGCTCGATCAAGACCCTCTATCCCACAGATACGCAGTATTTT; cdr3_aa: CASSSIKTLYPTDTQYF
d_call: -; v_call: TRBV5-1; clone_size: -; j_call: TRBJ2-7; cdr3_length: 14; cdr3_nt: TGCGCCAGCAGAACGCCGGGCCGCTCCTACGAGCAGTACTTC; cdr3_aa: CASRTPGRSYEQYF
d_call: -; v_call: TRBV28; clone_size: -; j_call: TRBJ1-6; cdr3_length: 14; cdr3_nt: TGTGCCGTCATGACAGAAAGCTATAATTCACCCCTCCACTTT; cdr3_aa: CAVMTESYNSPLHF
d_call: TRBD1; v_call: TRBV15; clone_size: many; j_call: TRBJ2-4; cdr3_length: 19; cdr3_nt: TGTGCCACCAGCCGCAGTCCCGGGACAGGGAACCTAGCCAAAAACATTCAGTACTTC; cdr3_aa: CATSRSPGTGNLAKNIQYF
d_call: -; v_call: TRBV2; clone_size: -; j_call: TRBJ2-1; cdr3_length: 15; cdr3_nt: TGTGCCAGCAGTGAAGGCGGGGCCGTCTACAATGAGCAGTTCTTC; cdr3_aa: CASSEGGAVYNEQFF
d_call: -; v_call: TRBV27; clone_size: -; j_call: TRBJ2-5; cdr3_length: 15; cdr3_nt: TGTGCCAGCAGTAAGGGGGGAGCCCTATGGGAGACCCAGTACTTC; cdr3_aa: CASSKGGALWETQYF
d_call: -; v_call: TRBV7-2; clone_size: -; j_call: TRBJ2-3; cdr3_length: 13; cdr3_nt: TGTGCCAGCAGCTTAGAAATGATTGATACGCAGTATTTT; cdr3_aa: CASSLEMIDTQYF
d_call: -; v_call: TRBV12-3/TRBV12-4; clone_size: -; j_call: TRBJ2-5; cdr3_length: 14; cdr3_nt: TGTGCCAGCAGTTTAGGAGAACAGCGGGAGACCCAGTACTTC; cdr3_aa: CASSLGEQRETQYF
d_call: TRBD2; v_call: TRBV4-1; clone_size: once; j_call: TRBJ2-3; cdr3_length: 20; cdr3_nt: TGCGCCAGCAGCCAAGATTTTCACGCTAGCGGGGGGCAGGGCACAGATACGCAGTATTTT; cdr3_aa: CASSQDFHASGGQGTDTQYF
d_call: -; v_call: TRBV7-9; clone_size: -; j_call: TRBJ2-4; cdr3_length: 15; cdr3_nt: TGTGCCAGCAGCTCTGTCGGTCAGGCCGCACCACCCAGGTACTTC; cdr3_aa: CASSSVGQAAPPRYF
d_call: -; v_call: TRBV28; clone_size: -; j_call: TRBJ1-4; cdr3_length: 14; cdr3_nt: TGTGCCAGCAGTTTGTTAGCAGGAGATGAAAAACTGTTTTTT; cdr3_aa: CASSLLAGDEKLFF
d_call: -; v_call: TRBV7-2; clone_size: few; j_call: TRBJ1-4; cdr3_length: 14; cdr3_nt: TGTGCCAGCACCACATACGCAACTAATGAAAAACTGTTTTTT; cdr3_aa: CASTTYATNEKLFF
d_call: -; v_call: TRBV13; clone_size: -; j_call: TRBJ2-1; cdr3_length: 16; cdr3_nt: TGTGCCAGCAGCTTCAAAACGGAGAGCTCCTACAATGAGCAGTTCTTC; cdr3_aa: CASSFKTESSYNEQFF
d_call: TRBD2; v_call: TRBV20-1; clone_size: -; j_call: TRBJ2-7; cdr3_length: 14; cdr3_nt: TGCAGTGCTAGAGGTGGCGGGGGGGCCGACGAGCAGTACTTC; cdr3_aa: CSARGGGGADEQYF
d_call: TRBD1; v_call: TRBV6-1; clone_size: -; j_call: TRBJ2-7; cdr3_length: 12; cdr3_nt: TGTGCCAGCACGGACAGGCCCCACGAGCAGTACTTC; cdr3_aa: CASTDRPHEQYF
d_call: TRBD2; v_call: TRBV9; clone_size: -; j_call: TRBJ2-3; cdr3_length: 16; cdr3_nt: TGTGCCAGCAGCGCCGGGACTAGCGGAATCACAGATACGCAGTATTTT; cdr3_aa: CASSAGTSGITDTQYF
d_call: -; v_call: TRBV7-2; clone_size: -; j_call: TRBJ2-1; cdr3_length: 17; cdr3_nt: TGTGCCAGCAGCTCAGAGGGAGTGGGGGGGCGCCGGGGGGTGCAGTTCTTC; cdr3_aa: CASSSEGVGGRRGVQFF
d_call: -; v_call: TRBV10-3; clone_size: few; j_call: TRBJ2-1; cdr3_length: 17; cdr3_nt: TGTGCCATCAGTGAGTACTCTGTGCAGGAGTACTACAATGAGCAGTTCTTC; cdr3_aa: CAISEYSVQEYYNEQFF
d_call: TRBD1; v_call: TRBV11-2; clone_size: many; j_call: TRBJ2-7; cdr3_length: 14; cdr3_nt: TGTGCCAGCAGCTTCGGGACAGGGAACTACGAGCAGTACTTC; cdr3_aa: CASSFGTGNYEQYF
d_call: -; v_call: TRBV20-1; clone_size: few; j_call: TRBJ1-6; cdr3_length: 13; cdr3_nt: TGCAGTGCTATACCACGGGATAATTCACCCCTCCACTTT; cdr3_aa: CSAIPRDNSPLHF
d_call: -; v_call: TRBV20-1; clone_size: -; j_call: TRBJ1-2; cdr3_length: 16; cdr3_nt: TGCAGTGCTAGAGAAACGGGAGTTCGCGGGTACTATGGCTACACCTTC; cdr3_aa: CSARETGVRGYYGYTF
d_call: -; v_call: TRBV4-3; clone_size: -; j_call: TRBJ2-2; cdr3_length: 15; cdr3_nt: TGCGCCAGCAGCCAAGATTGGTTATCCTCCGGGGAGCTGTTTTTT; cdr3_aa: CASSQDWLSSGELFF
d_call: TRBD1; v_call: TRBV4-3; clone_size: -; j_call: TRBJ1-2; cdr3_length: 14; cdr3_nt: TGCGCCAGCAGCACCCAGACAGGGAACAGCGGCTACACCTTC; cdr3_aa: CASSTQTGNSGYTF
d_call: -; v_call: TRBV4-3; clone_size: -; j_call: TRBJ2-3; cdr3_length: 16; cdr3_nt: TGCGCCAGCAGCCAAGATATCGGGGGTGGGTCAGATACGCAGTATTTT; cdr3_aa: CASSQDIGGGSDTQYF
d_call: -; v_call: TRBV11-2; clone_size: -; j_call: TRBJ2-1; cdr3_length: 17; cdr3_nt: TGTGTCAGCAGAAAAAGTTCCGGGACGGCAACCTACAATGAGCAGTTCTTC; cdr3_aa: CVSRKSSGTATYNEQFF
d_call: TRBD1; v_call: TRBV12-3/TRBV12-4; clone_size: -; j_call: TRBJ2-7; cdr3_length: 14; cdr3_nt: TGTGCCAGCAGTCAGTACAGGGGAACCTACGAGCAGTACTTC; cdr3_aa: CASSQYRGTYEQYF
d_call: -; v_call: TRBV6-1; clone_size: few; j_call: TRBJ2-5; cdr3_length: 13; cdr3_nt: TGTGCCCTCACCCCGGGCAGTAAAGAGACCCAGTACTTC; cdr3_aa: CALTPGSKETQYF
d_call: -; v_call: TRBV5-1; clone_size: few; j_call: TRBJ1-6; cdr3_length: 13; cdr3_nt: TGCGCCAGCAGCCCAGGGGATTATTCACCCCTCCACTTT; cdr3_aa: CASSPGDYSPLHF
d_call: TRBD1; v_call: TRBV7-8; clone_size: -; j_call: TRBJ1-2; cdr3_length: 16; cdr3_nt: TGTGCCAGCAGCCTGGACAGGGTGACAGTTAACTATGGCTACACCTTC; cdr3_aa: CASSLDRVTVNYGYTF
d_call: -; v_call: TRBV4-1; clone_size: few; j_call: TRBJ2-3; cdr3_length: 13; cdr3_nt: TGCGCCAGCAGCCAAGGGACCGGAGATACGCAGTATTTT; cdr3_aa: CASSQGTGDTQYF
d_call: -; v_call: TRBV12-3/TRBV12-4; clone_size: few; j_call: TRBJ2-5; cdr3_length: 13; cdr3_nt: TGTGCCAGCAGTTTCCCTCGACGGCAGACCCAGTACTTC; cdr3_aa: CASSFPRRQTQYF
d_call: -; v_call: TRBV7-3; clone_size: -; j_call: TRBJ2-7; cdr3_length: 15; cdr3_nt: TGTGCCAGTCTTTCCTTGACGGATCCCAACCACGAGCAGTACTTC; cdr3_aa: CASLSLTDPNHEQYF
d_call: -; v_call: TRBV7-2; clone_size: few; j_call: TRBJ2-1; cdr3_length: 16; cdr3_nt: TGTGCCAGCAGCTTAGTCGAGCCCCGTATGAACAATGAGCAGTTCTTC; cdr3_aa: CASSLVEPRMNNEQFF
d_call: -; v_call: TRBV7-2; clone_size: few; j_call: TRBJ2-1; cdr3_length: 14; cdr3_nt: TGTGCCAGCAGCTTAGGGACATCGAACATGGTGCAGTTCTTC; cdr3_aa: CASSLGTSNMVQFF
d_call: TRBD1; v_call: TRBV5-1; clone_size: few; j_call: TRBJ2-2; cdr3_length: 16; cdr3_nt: TGCGCCAGCAGCGAATTGACAGGGGAAGGTACCGGGGAGCTGTTTTTT; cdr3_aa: CASSELTGEGTGELFF
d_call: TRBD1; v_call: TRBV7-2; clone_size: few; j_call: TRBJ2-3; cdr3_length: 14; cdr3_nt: TGTGCCAGCAGCTTCCGGGACAGGGGAGATACGCAGTATTTT; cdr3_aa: CASSFRDRGDTQYF
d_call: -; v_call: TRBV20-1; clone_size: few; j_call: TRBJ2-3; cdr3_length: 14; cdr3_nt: TGCAGTGCTAGAGATTTGAACGGGAGAGATACGCAGTATTTT; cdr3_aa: CSARDLNGRDTQYF
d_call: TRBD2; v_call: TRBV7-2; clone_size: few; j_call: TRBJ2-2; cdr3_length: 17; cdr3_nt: TGTGCCAGCAGCCCGCTAGCGGGGGGACGAAACACCGGGGAGCTGTTTTTT; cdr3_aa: CASSPLAGGRNTGELFF
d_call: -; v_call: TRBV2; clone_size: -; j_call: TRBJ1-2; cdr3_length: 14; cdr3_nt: TGTGCCAGCAGTGAACTGGGGCGATATTATGGCTACACCTTC; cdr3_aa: CASSELGRYYGYTF
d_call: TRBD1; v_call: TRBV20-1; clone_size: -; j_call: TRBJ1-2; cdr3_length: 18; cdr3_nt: TGCAGTGCTCCACGACGGTTGAGTACAGGGGGCATAATGGATGGCTACACCTTC; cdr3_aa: CSAPRRLSTGGIMDGYTF
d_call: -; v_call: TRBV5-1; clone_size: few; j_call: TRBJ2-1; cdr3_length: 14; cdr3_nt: TGCGCCAGCAGCTTGGTGGCAGGGAGCAATGAGCAGTTCTTC; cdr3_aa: CASSLVAGSNEQFF
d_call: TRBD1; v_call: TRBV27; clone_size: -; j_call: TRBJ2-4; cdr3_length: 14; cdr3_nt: TGTGCCAGCGGGCCGACAGGGGTCGGGAACATTCAGTACTTC; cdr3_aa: CASGPTGVGNIQYF
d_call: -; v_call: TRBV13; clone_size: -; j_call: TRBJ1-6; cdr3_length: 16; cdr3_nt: TGTGCCAGCACCTTAAACGGGGGCTCCTATAATTCACCCCTCCACTTT; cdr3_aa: CASTLNGGSYNSPLHF
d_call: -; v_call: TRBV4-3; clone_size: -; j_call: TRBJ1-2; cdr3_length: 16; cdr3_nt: TGCGCCAGCAGCCTCCTAAACCAAGGGGCTAACTATGGCTACACCTTC; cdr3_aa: CASSLLNQGANYGYTF
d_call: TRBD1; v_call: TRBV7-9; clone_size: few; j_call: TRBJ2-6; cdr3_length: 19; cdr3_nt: TGTGCCAGCAGCTTCTCGGACAGGGGGCGAAGTACTGGGGCCAACGTCCTGACTTTC; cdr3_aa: CASSFSDRGRSTGANVLTF
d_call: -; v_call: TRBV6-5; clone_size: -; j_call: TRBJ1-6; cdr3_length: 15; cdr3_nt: TGTGCCAGCAGACCGGGACGTACAAATAATTCACCCCTCCACTTT; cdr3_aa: CASRPGRTNNSPLHF